The rows below give T cell receptor beta chains drawn from one sample of a study of CD8 T cells in ankylosing spondylitis. Using its own MiXCR run on the 5' RACE reads, TCRdb lists one record per CDR3 protein. The data contain about 240,000 distinct CDR3 sequences, around 10% of them seen just once; the ten biggest clones take up 6% to 7.5%. Sequenced material: blood, either unsorted or a sorted T cell fraction (not recorded which). The source of these receptors is a male donor with ankylosing spondylitis or in good health (not recorded which). CDR3s include the opening cysteine and the closing phenylalanine or tryptophan. Fields, in order: clone size, D gene, J gene, V gene, CDR3 DNA, CDR3 protein. A D gene is named only where the DNA matches it firmly. Size values are once, few and many counts, or a class for expanded clones, and some rows have none.

NA,NA,TRBJ2-1,TRBV7-2,TGTGCCAGCAGCTTAGATGTTGGATCCTTGGATGAGCAGTTCTTC,CASSLDVGSLDEQFF
few,TRBD1,TRBJ1-2,TRBV27,TGTGCCAGCAGTAGGGACAGGGAATATGGCTACACCTTC,CASSRDREYGYTF
many,NA,TRBJ1-2,TRBV20-1,TGCAGTGCCAGACCGGGCTATGGCTACACCTTC,CSARPGYGYTF
many,NA,TRBJ2-7,TRBV12-3/TRBV12-4,TGTGCCAGCAGTCAGACAGTCGGGGGCGAGCAGTACTTC,CASSQTVGGEQYF
many,NA,TRBJ2-7,TRBV20-1,TGCAGTGCTAGCCCAGGGCGACTCTCCTACGAGCAGTACTTC,CSASPGRLSYEQYF
many,NA,TRBJ2-2,TRBV11-2,TGTGCCAGCAGCTTTCCCCCCGGGGAGCTGTTTTTT,CASSFPPGELFF
many,TRBD1,TRBJ2-2,TRBV5-8,TGTGCCAGCAGCAAACGGACAGGGACGAACACCGGGGAGCTGTTTTTT,CASSKRTGTNTGELFF
many,TRBD1,TRBJ1-5,TRBV24-1,TGTGCCACCATGCCGGGACAGGGGGGCCAGCCCCAGCATTTT,CATMPGQGGQPQHF
many,TRBD1,TRBJ1-5,TRBV12-3/TRBV12-4,TGTGCCAGCAGTAGATCCTGGACAGGGGGTTATCAGCCCCAGCATTTT,CASSRSWTGGYQPQHF
many,NA,TRBJ1-5,TRBV6-5,TGTGCCAGCAGTTACGGGGTCTTACAGGGAAGGGCGAGCAATCAGCCCCAGCATTTT,CASSYGVLQGRASNQPQHF
NA,TRBD1,TRBJ2-1,TRBV3-1,TGTGCCAGCAGCCACGACAGGGTAGGGGACAATGAGCAGTTCTTC,CASSHDRVGDNEQFF
many,NA,TRBJ1-2,TRBV20-1,TGCAGTGCCCACCCTAACTATGGCTACACCTTC,CSAHPNYGYTF
few,NA,TRBJ2-1,TRBV4-2,TGTGCCAGCAGCCACGGCCCAGCTCCACGATGGGACAATGAGCAGTTCTTC,CASSHGPAPRWDNEQFF
many,TRBD2,TRBJ2-1,TRBV5-1,TGCGCCAGCAGCTCGGGACTAGCTTTTGATGAGCAGTTCTTC,CASSSGLAFDEQFF
many,NA,TRBJ1-6,TRBV5-1,TGCGCCAGCAGCCCATGGGGCAATTCACCCCTCCACTTT,CASSPWGNSPLHF
few,NA,TRBJ2-7,TRBV28,TGTGCCAGCACCTCCGCAATGGCGGGTTACGAGCAGTACTTC,CASTSAMAGYEQYF
NA,NA,TRBJ2-2,TRBV7-2,TGTGCCAGCAGCTCCAAAGGCGGGGCAGGCAACGGGGAGCTGTTTTTT,CASSSKGGAGNGELFF
many,NA,TRBJ2-5,TRBV20-1,TGCAGTGCTGGGGGGTTTGAGACCCAGTACTTC,CSAGGFETQYF
many,TRBD2,TRBJ2-1,TRBV9,TGTGCCAGCAGCGTAACGACTAGCGGGCAACACTCCTACAATGAGCAGTTCTTC,CASSVTTSGQHSYNEQFF
NA,TRBD1,TRBJ2-2,TRBV28,TGTGCCAGCAGTTGGACAGGGTATAACACCGGGGAGCTGTTTTTT,CASSWTGYNTGELFF
many,NA,TRBJ2-1,TRBV20-1,TGCAGCATTGAGGGGGGTAGCTCCTACAATGAGCAGTTCTTC,CSIEGGSSYNEQFF
many,NA,TRBJ1-1,TRBV12-3/TRBV12-4,TGTGCCAGCAGTTTATTCGGGATGAACACTGAAGCTTTCTTT,CASSLFGMNTEAFF
few,NA,TRBJ1-2,TRBV7-9,TGTGCCAGCAGCCTTCCGTGGGGGTCAGGACTGAACTATGGCTACACCTTC,CASSLPWGSGLNYGYTF
NA,NA,TRBJ1-6,TRBV30,TGTGCCTGGGGACGGCGGATGTGGAATTCACCCCTCCACTTT,CAWGRRMWNSPLHF
many,NA,TRBJ2-7,TRBV12-3/TRBV12-4,TGTGCCAGCAGTTCGAGCAGAGACTACGAGCAGTACTTC,CASSSSRDYEQYF
NA,TRBD2,TRBJ2-7,TRBV16,TGTGCCAGCAGCGGACTAGCGTCAGGCGAGCAGTACTTC,CASSGLASGEQYF
many,NA,TRBJ1-5,TRBV12-3/TRBV12-4,TGTGCCAGCAGTTACGCGAGCAATCAGCCCCAGCATTTT,CASSYASNQPQHF
NA,TRBD2,TRBJ2-5,TRBV4-1,TGCGCCAGCAGCCATCCCGGGGTAGCGGGGGGCCAAGAGACCCAGTACTTC,CASSHPGVAGGQETQYF
many,NA,TRBJ2-5,TRBV5-1,TGCGCCAGCAGCCCACAACTACAAGAGACCCAGTACTTC,CASSPQLQETQYF
NA,NA,TRBJ2-5,TRBV2,TGTGCCAGCAGTGAACTTCAAGAGACCCAGTACTTC,CASSELQETQYF
many,NA,TRBJ2-3,TRBV5-1,TGCGCCAGCAGCTTGGAAGGCAACCAAGGGACGCAGTATTTT,CASSLEGNQGTQYF
many,NA,TRBJ1-2,TRBV29-1,TGCAGCGTTGAAGAGGGCTATGGCTACACCTTC,CSVEEGYGYTF
many,NA,TRBJ1-1,TRBV24-1,TGTGCCACCAGTTCGACTGACGAGATACCGAACACTGAAGCTTTCTTT,CATSSTDEIPNTEAFF
many,TRBD1,TRBJ2-1,TRBV7-9,TGTGCCAGCAGCGTAGACAGGGGGCGCGAGCAGTTCTTC,CASSVDRGREQFF
few,NA,TRBJ2-1,TRBV29-1,TGCAGCGTTGGCGGGTGGGCCAATGAGCAGTTCTTC,CSVGGWANEQFF
NA,NA,TRBJ2-3,TRBV7-9,TGTGCCAGCAGCTCTTTGGGACCCACAGATACGCAGTATTTT,CASSSLGPTDTQYF
many,NA,TRBJ2-7,TRBV5-1,TGCGCCAGCAGGGAGGGGAGCTCCTACGAGCAGTACTTC,CASREGSSYEQYF
NA,NA,TRBJ2-1,TRBV4-2,TGTGCCAGCAGCCCCGGGCTCGTCGCGGATGAGCAGTTCTTC,CASSPGLVADEQFF
few,NA,TRBJ2-3,TRBV20-1,TGCAGTGCTAGAGATCGGGCGGGAAGAGCAGATACGCAGTATTTT,CSARDRAGRADTQYF
many,NA,TRBJ2-3,TRBV7-6,TGTGCCAGCAGCCCTAGATTGGATACGCAGTATTTT,CASSPRLDTQYF